Following are 27 T cell receptor beta chains from one sample sequenced in a study of blood T cell repertoires in COVID-19 (dated by TCRdb to 2019 to 2021). The method behind the library was the immunoSEQ multiplex PCR assay. Here the immuneACCESS table is served through TCRdb, limited to in-frame sequences with V and J called. Missing clones are a known gap in these copies; in checked studies unresolved V genes cover under half, and the rest lacks a known reason. In all, the sample holds about 73,000 clones, and about four fifths of those were seen once. 5% to 6% of the sample is held by the ten biggest clonotypes. Sequences were obtained from peripheral blood. Receptors were obtained from a man aged 45 to 65 with active COVID-19.

This chain links TRBV19 with TRBJ2-5; 9 bases are a match to TRBD1. CDR1 LNHDA and CDR2 SQIVND come from the germline V gene (reference sequence). The CDR3 is 16 amino acids. J gave up 5 bases and V 4 bases, and 11 bases lay outside the gene matches. The CDR3 sequence: CASSTGTQGARETQYF. CDR3 in DNA: TGTGCCAGTAGTACAGGAACACAGGGGGCCCGTGAGACCCAGTACTTC.

This rearrangement joins TRBV6-1 to TRBJ2-7, with 7 bases aligning to TRBD2. The CDR3 is 16 amino acids. Germline V gene data show CDR1 as MNHNS and CDR2 as SASEGT. The V segment lost 1 base and the J segment 2 bases; nucleotides outside the gene matches: 8. The CDR3 region has the DNA TGTGCCAGCAGTGAAGAGCAGGCGGCGGGAGCCTACGAGCAGTACTTC. Protein: CASSEEQAAGAYEQYF.

The V and J genes are TRBV6-2 or TRBV6-3 and TRBJ2-2; D is ambiguous. The length of the CDR3 is 12 residues. Trimming took 4 bases from V and 7 from J, leaving 7 bases between them. The germline V gene has CDR1 MNHEY and CDR2 SVGEGT. The CDR3 bases are TGTGCCAGCAGTTTGCGCCTCGGGGAGCTGTTTTTT. Residues: CASSLRLGELFF.

The rearrangement uses TRBV5-1 and TRBJ2-7, with D maybe TRBD1 (6 bases). V shed 7 bases and J shed 0 bases, with 14 bases lying between them. The CDR3 runs 14 residues. In germline, CDR1 is SGHRS, CDR2 YFSETQ. CDR3 sequence (DNA): TGCGCCAGCCGCTCGACAGGAAGCTCCTACGAGCAGTACTTC. This sequence encodes CASRSTGSSYEQYF.

The J gene is TRBJ1-1, the V gene TRBV14; D not certain. The germline V gene has CDR1 SGHDN and CDR2 FVKESK. V lost 1 base, J lost 2 bases, and 5 bases lay in between. The CDR3 runs 13 residues. This chain's CDR3 is CASSQALNTEAFF. CDR3 nucleotide sequence: TGTGCCAGCAGCCAAGCCTTAAACACTGAAGCTTTCTTT.

The chain has TRBV19 and TRBJ1-6, with 9 bases aligning to TRBD1. Germline lookup yields CDR1 LNHDA and CDR2 SQIVND (reference sequence). The CDR3 has 12 amino acids. Losses at the gene ends were 11 bases for V and 7 bases for J; bases not matched to a gene: 3. CDR3 amino acids: CARDRVNSPLHF. In DNA, the CDR3 is TGTGCCCGGGACAGGGTAAATTCACCCCTCCACTTT.

The table lists this clone with a count of one. The chain couples TRBV11-1 to TRBJ2-3; TRBD2 matches at 12 bases. The CDR3 has 14 residues. The V gene's germline CDR1 is SGHAT and CDR2 FQDESV (reference sequence). V shed 4 bases, J shed 4 bases, and the junction held 0 bases outside the gene matches. CDR3 region: CASSWTSGADTQYF. The DNA for the CDR3 is TGTGCCAGCAGCTGGACTAGCGGGGCAGATACGCAGTATTTT. Combining the CDR3 with reference TRBV11-1 and TRBJ2-3 gives the whole variable domain EAEVAQSPRYKITEKSQAVAFWCDPISGHATLYWYRQILGQGPELLVQFQDESVVDDSQLPKDRFSAERLKGVDSTLKIQPAELGDSAMYLCASSWTSGADTQYFGPGTRLTVL.

This rearrangement joins TRBV30 to TRBJ2-7; 9 positions match TRBD2. This CDR3 has 15 amino acids. V was pared by 3 bases and J by 2 bases, with 8 bases of the junction left unmatched. From germline, CDR1 is GTSNPN and CDR2 SVGIG (reference sequence). CDR3 sequence (DNA): TGTGCCTGGAGCCGGCGGACTAGCGTCGCCTACGAGCAGTACTTC. It specifies CAWSRRTSVAYEQYF. The variable domain in full, with the rest retrieved from reference TRBV30 and TRBJ2-7, is SQTIHQWPATLVQPVGSPLSLECTVEGTSNPNLYWYRQAAGRGLQLLFYSVGIGQISSEVPQNLSASRPQDRQFILSSKKLLLSDSGFYLCAWSRRTSVAYEQYFGPGTRLTVT.

The chain carries TRBV14 and TRBJ2-7; no firm D call. The CDR3 extends over 13 amino acids. Looked up from germline, CDR1 is SGHDN and CDR2 is FVKESK. The V end lost 0 bases, the J end lost 3 bases, and 6 bases lay between the germline ends. In nucleotides, the CDR3 is TGTGCCAGCAGCCAAGAGCTAGGCTACGAGCAGTACTTC. It encodes CASSQELGYEQYF.

This clone was recorded once. The J gene is TRBJ2-1, the V gene TRBV19; tentatively, D is TRBD1 (6 bases). This CDR3 has 16 residues. Germline loops: CDR1 LNHDA, CDR2 SQIVND (reference sequence). V was cut by 6 bases and J by 7 bases, with 22 bases left in between. CDR3 in DNA: TGTGCCAGTAGACCCGCCGGGGCAGGGGAAACAAATGAGCAGTTCTTC. This sequence encodes CASRPAGAGETNEQFF.

This chain uses TRBV24-1 with TRBJ2-3, with 12 bases fitting TRBD2. The CDR3 covers 16 residues. V lost 4 bases, J lost 5 bases, and 6 bases stayed unmatched. The germline V gene encodes CDR1 KGHDR and CDR2 SFDVKD. The CDR3 is CATSDASGGARDTQYF. For the CDR3, the DNA is TGTGCCACCAGTGACGCTAGCGGGGGGGCCAGAGATACGCAGTATTTT.

V is TRBV5-6 and J is TRBJ1-2; 7 positions match TRBD1. CDR3 length: 14 amino acids. Germline V gene data show CDR1 as SGHDT and CDR2 as YYEEEE. V gave up 2 bases and J gave up 4 bases; unmatched junction bases: 5. CDR3 DNA: TGTGCCAGCAGCTTACCGACAGGGAGCTATGGCTACACCTTC. It codes for CASSLPTGSYGYTF.

The chain has TRBV5-4 and TRBJ1-2, with 7 bases fitting TRBD1. Germline lookup yields CDR1 SGHNT and CDR2 YYREEE (reference sequence). The trim removed 2 bases at V and 1 base at J, leaving 5 bases unmatched. The CDR3 sequence is 15 residues long. The CDR3 is CASSFGQASNYGYTF. The CDR3, as DNA: TGTGCCAGCAGCTTCGGACAGGCGAGTAACTATGGCTACACCTTC. The whole variable domain, remainder taken from reference TRBV5-4 and TRBJ1-2, is ETGVTQSPTHLIKTRGQQVTLRCSSQSGHNTVSWYQQALGQGPQFIFQYYREEENGRGNFPPRFSGLQFPNYSSELNVNALELDDSALYLCASSFGQASNYGYTFGSGTRLTVV.

This chain connects TRBV2 to TRBJ2-2; D might be TRBD1 (7 bases). V lost 8 bases and J lost 3, with 13 bases in between. This CDR3 is built from 14 residues. CDR1 SNHLY and CDR2 FYNNEI come from the germline V gene. CDR3 amino acids: CASAGTGDTGELFF. As DNA, the CDR3 is TGTGCCAGCGCGGGAACAGGGGACACCGGGGAGCTGTTTTTT.

This sequence joins TRBV27 and TRBJ2-1; D is undetermined. Germline V gene sequence: CDR1 MNHEY, CDR2 SMNVEV (reference sequence). Trimming removed 5 bases from V and 5 bases from J, with 10 bases in between. This CDR3 has 13 residues. The CDR3, as DNA: TGTGCCAGCAGTCTCAGGTCCAACAATGAGCAGTTCTTC. It translates to CASSLRSNNEQFF.

This clone was found once. This sequence joins TRBV6-5 and TRBJ2-2, with D possibly TRBD1 on 6 matching bases. The CDR3 length is 13 residues. V was clipped by 2 bases and J by 7 bases, with 8 bases between them. Germline-derived CDR1 and CDR2 are MNHEY and SVGAGI. The CDR3 is CASSYEGDGELFF. The CDR3 DNA follows: TGTGCCAGCAGTTACGAGGGGGACGGGGAGCTGTTTTTT.

The V call is TRBV5-1, the J call TRBJ1-2; D possibly corresponds to TRBD1 (6 bases). V lost 3 bases to trimming and J lost 6 bases, with 12 bases between them. The CDR3 loop spans 13 amino acids. Germline V gene sequence: CDR1 SGHRS, CDR2 YFSETQ. CDR3 sequence (DNA): TGCGCCAGCAGCTGGACAGAATGGAATGGCTACACCTTC. As protein: CASSWTEWNGYTF.

Ten or more counts support this clone. The CDR3 nucleotides are TGTGCCAGCAGCTACGACACGCACACTGAAGCTTTCTTT. Amino acid sequence: CASSYDTHTEAFF. The V call is TRBV11-3, the J call TRBJ1-1; D is ambiguous. V was shortened by 4 bases and J by 3 bases, with 9 bases between the two germline ends. CDR3 length: 13 residues. Germline CDR1 SGHNT, CDR2 YENEEA.

V and J are TRBV7-9 and TRBJ1-2; D gene ambiguous. The CDR3 sequence is 11 residues long. The ends were cut back, 8 bases at V and 6 bases at J, with 10 bases in the middle. Germline lookup yields CDR1 SEHNR and CDR2 FQNEAQ (reference sequence). CDR3 DNA sequence: TGTGCCAGCGGGCAGAGGGATGGCTACACCTTC. Translated, it gives CASGQRDGYTF.

V gene TRBV14 combines with J gene TRBJ2-3; D possibly corresponds to TRBD1 (6 bases). CDR1 SGHDN and CDR2 FVKESK come from the germline V gene. Trimming took off 1 base at V and 11 bases at J, with 19 bases between the two ends. This CDR3 spans 15 amino acids. CDR3 region: CASSQVVGADVRQYF. CDR3 nucleotide sequence: TGTGCCAGCAGCCAAGTCGTGGGGGCGGATGTGAGGCAGTATTTT. The complete variable domain, with remaining parts taken from reference TRBV14 and TRBJ2-3, reads EAGVTQFPSHSVIEKGQTVTLRCDPISGHDNLYWYRRVMGKEIKFLLHFVKESKQDESGMPNNRFLAERTGGTYSTLKVQPAELEDSGVYFCASSQVVGADVRQYFGPGTRLTVL.

The CDR3 spells CASSVASGQNQPQHF. The CDR3 nucleotides read TGTGCCAGCAGCGTAGCTTCCGGACAAAATCAGCCCCAGCATTTT. This chain links TRBV9 with TRBJ1-5, with D maybe TRBD1 (5 bases). The CDR3 runs 15 residues. Germline V gives CDR1 SGDLS, CDR2 YYNGEE. The germline V and J ends were trimmed by 0 bases and 4 bases, with 11 bases remaining between them.

V gene TRBV28 combines with J gene TRBJ2-7, with 11 bases matching TRBD1. Germline V gives CDR1 MDHEN, CDR2 SYDVKM. J gave up 1 base and V 7 bases, and 6 bases lay outside the gene matches. The CDR3 is made up of 15 amino acids. The DNA of the CDR3 is TGTGCCAGCAACTTAGGGACAGGGGGTTCCTACGAGCAGTACTTC. Translation: CASNLGTGGSYEQYF. Filled out from reference TRBV28 and TRBJ2-7, the complete variable domain reads DVKVTQSSRYLVKRTGEKVFLECVQDMDHENMFWYRQDPGLGLRLIYFSYDVKMKEKGDIPEGYSVSREKKERFSLILESASTNQTSMYLCASNLGTGGSYEQYFGPGTRLTVT.

This clone was seen just once. CDR3: CATSREWGDGVRVGELFF. The CDR3 DNA sequence: TGTGCCACCAGCAGAGAATGGGGGGACGGGGTAAGGGTCGGGGAGCTGTTTTTT. The chain has TRBV15 and TRBJ2-2, with D possibly matching TRBD2 (6 bases). CDR1 and CDR2 from the germline V gene are LNHNV and YYDKDF (reference sequence). V gave up 0 bases and J gave up 7 bases, with 21 bases separating them. The CDR3 loop spans 18 amino acids.

Ten or more counts support this clone. The CDR3, as DNA: TGTGCCAGCAGCTCCGGGGGAGGCGGAGCCTACGAGCAGTACTTC. Residues: CASSSGGGGAYEQYF. The chain combines TRBV6-2 or TRBV6-3 with TRBJ2-7; weak D call: TRBD2 (6 bases). The V and J ends lost 6 bases and 2 bases respectively, with 17 bases between them. This CDR3 is built from 15 residues. Looked up from germline, CDR1 is MNHEY and CDR2 is SVGEGT.

This clone has just a few counts. Other nucleotide sequences from this sample produce the same CDR3. The rearrangement joins TRBV4-2 to TRBJ1-2, with D possibly TRBD1 on 6 matching bases. V lost 1 base to trimming and J lost 6 bases, with 12 bases between them. Germline assignment: CDR1 LGHNA and CDR2 YNFKEQ. CDR3 length: 14 amino acids. In DNA, the CDR3 is TGTGCCAGCAGCCAAGTATCAGGACAGAATGGCTACACCTTC. Amino acids: CASSQVSGQNGYTF.

The chain joins TRBV19 to TRBJ2-2; TRBD1 aligns across 10 bases. V was pared by 4 bases and J by 5 bases, with 4 bases of the junction left unmatched. There are 15 residues in the CDR3. The germline CDR1 and CDR2 sequences are LNHDA and SQIVND (reference sequence). CDR3 coding DNA: TGTGCCAGTAGTACGGACAGGGGGGGAACCGGGGAGCTGTTTTTT. Translating gives CASSTDRGGTGELFF.

The chain is built from TRBV9 and TRBJ2-7; TRBD2 is a possible D gene (6 bases). V was cut by 4 bases and J by 2 bases, with 13 bases left in between. This CDR3 comprises 14 residues. Germline values: CDR1 SGDLS, CDR2 YYNGEE. The CDR3 reads CASSPAGTAYEQYF. For the CDR3, the DNA is TGTGCCAGCAGCCCGGCCGGGACTGCCTACGAGCAGTACTTC.